Each of the 18 T cell receptor beta chains below was sequenced from the same sample in a study of CD8 T cells in Susac syndrome. Reverse transcription of roughly 0.45 to 1 ug RNA used random hexamers. TCRdb called the immunoSEQ multiplex PCR reads again in MiXCR, with one record for every CDR3 protein. The table shows 130,000 or so distinct CDR3 sequences, with around 75% occurring only once. Sequencing was performed on CD8+ T cells from PBMCs. The receptors shown here come from a human donor with multiple sclerosis.

CDR3 residues: CAIRTDNRNTIYF. In DNA form, the CDR3 reads TGTGCCATCAGGACGGACAATAGAAACACCATATATTTT. The chain is built from TRBV10-3 and TRBJ1-3, with TRBD1 as a possible D gene (5 bases). Germline loops: CDR1 ENHRY, CDR2 SYGVKD. Between the trimmed V and J ends, which lost 6 bases and 5 bases, there was a span of 11 bases. This CDR3 has 13 residues.

This chain's CDR3 is CSVKLNTEAFF. CDR3 DNA sequence: TGCAGCGTTAAATTGAACACTGAAGCTTTCTTT. The genes are TRBV29-1 and TRBJ1-1, with D hard to call. The V end was cut by 5 bases, the J end by 0 bases, with 4 bases between. The CDR3 extends over 11 amino acids. Per germline, CDR1 SQVTM and CDR2 ANQGSEA. Using reference TRBV29-1 and TRBJ1-1 for the parts outside the CDR3, the full variable domain is SAVISQKPSRDICQRGTSLTIQCQVDSQVTMMFWYRQQPGQSLTLIATANQGSEATYESGFVIDKFPISRPNLTFSTLTVSNMSPEDSSIYLCSVKLNTEAFFGQGTRLTVV.

This clonotype has more than one count but fewer than ten. The CDR3 here is CASSWVGGSYNEQFF. As DNA, the CDR3 is TGCGCCAGCAGCTGGGTGGGAGGGTCCTACAATGAGCAGTTCTTC. The genes are TRBV5-1 and TRBJ2-1; 7 positions match TRBD2. CDR1 SGHRS and CDR2 YFSETQ come from the germline V gene. V was pared by 3 bases and J by 1 base, with 4 bases of the junction left unmatched. The CDR3 is 15 residues long.

The rearrangement links TRBV11-2 to TRBJ1-1; no clear D. Trimming cost V 1 base and J 1 base, with 10 bases left between them. The CDR3 spans 15 residues. Germline lookup yields CDR1 SGHAT and CDR2 FQNNGV. The CDR3 protein is CASSLVVTENTEAFF. The CDR3 nucleotides are TGTGCCAGCAGCTTAGTGGTGACGGAGAACACTGAAGCTTTCTTT.

V is TRBV10-3 and J is TRBJ1-3; unclear D gene. The V gene's germline CDR1 is ENHRY and CDR2 SYGVKD. CDR3 size: 16 residues. V lost 0 bases to trimming and J lost 0 bases, with 9 bases between them. CDR3 sequence (DNA): TGTGCCATCAGTGAGTCGGCAGTGAGCTCTGGAAACACCATATATTTT. Its translation is CAISESAVSSGNTIYF.

The genes are TRBV5-4 and TRBJ2-3; unclear D gene. Trimming pared 7 bases from V and 0 bases from J, leaving 12 bases between. Germline-derived CDR1 and CDR2 are SGHNT and YYREEE (reference sequence). The CDR3 consists of 14 residues. CDR3: CASPGLGSTDTQYF. The CDR3 coding sequence is TGTGCCAGCCCTGGGCTGGGGAGCACAGATACGCAGTATTTT. The variable domain in full, completed from reference TRBV5-4 and TRBJ2-3, reads ETGVTQSPTHLIKTRGQQVTLRCSSQSGHNTVSWYQQALGQGPQFIFQYYREEENGRGNFPPRFSGLQFPNYSSELNVNALELDDSALYLCASPGLGSTDTQYFGPGTRLTVL.

This clonotype has only one observation. This rearrangement joins TRBV5-6 to TRBJ2-2; D may be TRBD1 (5 bases). The CDR3 has 15 amino acids. Deletions cut 0 bases from V and 5 bases from J, with 11 bases between. Germline CDR1 reads SGHDT; CDR2 reads YYEEEE. The CDR3 DNA sequence: TGTGCCAGCAGCTTGGGCCAGGGTTATACCGGGGAGCTGTTTTTT. Translated, it gives CASSLGQGYTGELFF. Looking up the rest from reference TRBV5-6 and TRBJ2-2 gives the full variable domain: DAGVTQSPTHLIKTRGQQVTLRCSPKSGHDTVSWYQQALGQGPQFIFQYYEEEERQRGNFPDRFSGHQFPNYSSELNVNALLLGDSALYLCASSLGQGYTGELFFGEGSRLTVL.

This chain links TRBV28 with TRBJ2-2; 10 bases line up with TRBD2. The CDR3 has 16 amino acids. The V gene's germline CDR1 is MDHEN and CDR2 SYDVKM. With V trimmed by 5 bases and J by 2 bases, 5 bases remained unmatched. CDR3 nucleotides: TGTGCCAGCAGTGTAGCGGGGGGAGATAACACCGGGGAGCTGTTTTTT. Its translation: CASSVAGGDNTGELFF.

The chain carries TRBV4-1 and TRBJ2-2; TRBD1 agrees at 9 bases. The CDR3 contains 15 residues. The V and J ends lost 5 bases and 6 bases, in that order; junction bases with no gene match: 7. The germline V gene encodes CDR1 MGHRA and CDR2 YSYEKL. The CDR3 coding sequence is TGCGCCAGCAGCGCTACAGGGGGCGCTCCCGGGGAGCTGTTTTTT. Amino acids: CASSATGGAPGELFF.

V usage is TRBV28 and J usage is TRBJ2-7; D remains unclear. This CDR3 has 13 amino acids. Per the germline V gene, CDR1 is MDHEN and CDR2 is SYDVKM. The V and J ends lost 3 bases and 6 bases respectively, with 12 bases between them. DNA for the CDR3: TGTGCCAGCAGTTTCGGAACGGGTTTCGAGCAGTACTTC. The encoded protein is CASSFGTGFEQYF.

V is TRBV6-1 and J is TRBJ1-2, with D tentatively TRBD1 (5 bases). The CDR3 has 13 amino acids. From germline, CDR1 is MNHNS and CDR2 SASEGT. Trimming pared 7 bases from V and 10 bases from J, leaving 19 bases between. CDR3: CASIQDPYFDYTF. CDR3 coding DNA: TGTGCCAGCATACAGGACCCATATTTTGACTACACCTTC.

On this clonotype: The final CDR3 position lacks the conserved phenylalanine or tryptophan, pointing to a likely read error. The DNA is left out, because the CDR3 cannot be placed on it with certainty; the CDR3 is given as TCRdb lists it. The rearrangement joins TRBV20-1 to TRBJ2-1; the table's D call of TRBD2 was not tested on the DNA. Per the germline V gene, CDR1 is DFQATT and CDR2 is SNEGSKA (reference sequence). The CDR3 sequence runs 13 residues, both termini included. The CDR3 reads CSALDRTKREGRL.

The rearrangement uses TRBV14 and TRBJ2-2; D gene uncertain. The CDR3 totals 13 residues. V gave up 0 bases and J gave up 3 bases, with 2 bases separating them. Per germline, CDR1 SGHDN and CDR2 FVKESK. CDR3 residues: CASSQDDTGELFF. The CDR3 coding sequence is TGTGCCAGCAGCCAAGACGACACCGGGGAGCTGTTTTTT.

In DNA, the CDR3 is TGCGCCAGCAGCCCAGACGTTATGAACACTGAAGCTTTCTTT. Its protein product is CASSPDVMNTEAFF. J is TRBJ1-1 and V is TRBV4-1; D is undetermined. The V gene's germline CDR1 is MGHRA and CDR2 YSYEKL. V lost 4 bases to trimming and J lost 0 bases, with 9 bases between them. There are 14 residues in the CDR3.

The V and J genes are TRBV29-1 and TRBJ1-2; 8 bases map to TRBD1. Trimming removed 3 bases from V and 4 bases from J; junction bases left unmatched: 4. The CDR3 consists of 13 residues. Germline V gene lookup returns CDR1 SQVTM and CDR2 ANQGSEA. CDR3 region: CSVDDGQGYGYTF. Here the CDR3 DNA reads TGCAGCGTTGATGATGGACAGGGCTATGGCTACACCTTC.

The chain joins TRBV6-1 to TRBJ1-1; TRBD1 matches 8 bases. Germline V gene lookup returns CDR1 MNHNS and CDR2 SASEGT. The V and J ends lost 5 bases and 6 bases, in that order; junction bases with no gene match: 5. The CDR3 is made up of 13 amino acids. CDR3: CASSYIQGAEAFF. In DNA, the CDR3 is TGTGCCAGCAGTTATATACAGGGGGCTGAAGCTTTCTTT.

V is TRBV6-5 and J is TRBJ2-5; TRBD1 aligns across 7 bases. Germline trimming cut 0 bases from V and 3 bases from J; bases unmatched to any gene: 7. CDR1 and CDR2 from the germline V gene are MNHEY and SVGAGI. This CDR3 spans 16 amino acids. The CDR3 sequence: CASSYSVSGGEETQYF. CDR3 nucleotides: TGTGCCAGCAGTTACTCGGTTTCAGGGGGTGAAGAGACCCAGTACTTC.

V usage is TRBV4-1 and J usage is TRBJ1-1; D may be TRBD1 (6 bases). The CDR3 is made up of 18 amino acids. Trimming stripped 0 bases from V and 6 bases from J, with 23 bases between. Per germline, CDR1 MGHRA and CDR2 YSYEKL. DNA for the CDR3: TGCGCCAGCAGCCAAGATCGGGTATGGGGGGAAGGGGGGCCTGAAGCTTTCTTT. It encodes CASSQDRVWGEGGPEAFF.